This TCR beta chain was sequenced during a study of T cells in Graves' hyperthyroidism and ophthalmopathy. Findings and caveats of the study: Within blood appeared most thyroid clonotypes that had expanded above 0.001.

Those patients with uncontrolled infection, other autoimmune disease, pregnancy or lactation were excluded. The diagnoses drew upon clinical symptoms, serum thyroxine and TRAb, thyroid ultrasound and orbital computed tomography. This clonotype was seen repeatedly, ten times or more. Its specificity is not known. TCR beta CDR3 sequences were amplified from RNA transcripts. Initially, a first-round RT-PCR of the TCR CDR3 employed the HTBI primer set. A single record per CDR3 protein comes from TCRdb applying MiXCR to the multiplex PCR reads. This sample yields around 420,000 distinct CDR3 sequences, of which roughly 15% are seen a single time; approximately 5.3% belongs to the top ten. V lost 2 bases, J lost 3 bases, and 14 bases lay in between. The CDR3 sequence is 15 residues long.

This chain uses TRBV12-3 or TRBV12-4 with TRBJ2-7; no clear D gene. The origin of this receptor is a woman aged 18-30 years with Graves' hyperthyroidism. Sequenced input: blood. In DNA, the CDR3 is TGTGCCAGCAGTTTAATGTCAAACAGCCTCTACGAGCAGTACTTC. It translates to CASSLMSNSLYEQYF.